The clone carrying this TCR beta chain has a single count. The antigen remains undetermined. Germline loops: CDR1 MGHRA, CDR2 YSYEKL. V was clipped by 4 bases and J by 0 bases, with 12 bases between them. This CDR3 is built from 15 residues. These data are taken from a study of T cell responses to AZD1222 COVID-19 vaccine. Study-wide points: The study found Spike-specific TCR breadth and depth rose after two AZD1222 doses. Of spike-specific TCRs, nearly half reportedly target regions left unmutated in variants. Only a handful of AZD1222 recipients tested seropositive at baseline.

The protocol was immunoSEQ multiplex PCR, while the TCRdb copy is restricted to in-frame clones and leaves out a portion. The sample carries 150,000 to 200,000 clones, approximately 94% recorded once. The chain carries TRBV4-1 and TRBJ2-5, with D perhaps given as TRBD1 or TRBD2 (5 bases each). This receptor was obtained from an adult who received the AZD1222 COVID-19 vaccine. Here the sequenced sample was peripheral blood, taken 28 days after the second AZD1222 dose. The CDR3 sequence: CASSRTGTNQETQYF. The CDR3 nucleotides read TGCGCCAGCAGCCGAACCGGGACGAACCAAGAGACCCAGTACTTC.